The following is a T cell receptor beta chain sequence with its context. Its matching antigen is unknown. Additional DNA sequences in this sample encode the identical CDR3. This record comes from a study of cytomegalovirus exposure and HLA in healthy donors. Study context: As released early, the data held 75 million to 90 million unique TCRs from HLA-typed donors. Findings of the study overall: The authors confirmed in vitro that three CMV-associated chains were specific for CMV antigens.

Germline CDR1 is MNHEY and CDR2 is SMNVEV (reference sequence). V was clipped by 8 bases and J by 2 bases; unmatched bases: 19. This CDR3 is built from 18 residues. Primers: 60 Vbeta forward and 13 Jbeta reverse. Sequenced by immunoSEQ multiplex PCR; TCRdb stores in-frame clones only, minus some. The sample lists roughly 200,000 clones; roughly 85% were seen once. The receptor comes from a woman aged 45-65 years in good health and CMV-seronegative. The chain employs TRBV27 and TRBJ2-7; 9 bases fit TRBD2. Sequencing was done on a sample of PBMCs. The CDR3 region is CASYFMGLAGRSTYEQYF. DNA of the CDR3: TGTGCCAGCTACTTTATGGGACTAGCAGGGAGGTCGACCTACGAGCAGTACTTC.